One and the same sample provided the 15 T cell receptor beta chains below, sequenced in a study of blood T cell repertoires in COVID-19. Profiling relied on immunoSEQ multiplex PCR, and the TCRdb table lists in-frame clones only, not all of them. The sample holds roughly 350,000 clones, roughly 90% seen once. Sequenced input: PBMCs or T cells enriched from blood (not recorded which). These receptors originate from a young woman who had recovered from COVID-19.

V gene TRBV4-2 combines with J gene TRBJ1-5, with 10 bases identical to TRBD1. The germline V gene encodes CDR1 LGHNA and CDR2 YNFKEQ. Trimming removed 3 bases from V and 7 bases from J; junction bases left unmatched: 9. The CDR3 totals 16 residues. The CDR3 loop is CASSHWGQGKVQPQHF. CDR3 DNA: TGTGCCAGCAGCCACTGGGGACAGGGGAAAGTCCAGCCCCAGCATTTT.

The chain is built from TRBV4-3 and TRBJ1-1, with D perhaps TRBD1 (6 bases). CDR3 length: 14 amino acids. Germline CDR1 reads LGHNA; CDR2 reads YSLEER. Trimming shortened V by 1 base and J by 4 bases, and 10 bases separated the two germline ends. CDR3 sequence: CASSQGLQGTEAFF. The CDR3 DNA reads TGCGCCAGCAGCCAAGGCTTACAGGGCACTGAAGCTTTCTTT.

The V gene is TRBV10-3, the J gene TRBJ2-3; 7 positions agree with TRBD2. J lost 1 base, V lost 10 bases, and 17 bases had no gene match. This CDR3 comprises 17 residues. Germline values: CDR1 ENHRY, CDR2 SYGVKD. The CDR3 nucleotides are TGTGCCACCGAGACATTCGGGAGGAAGGAGGGCACAGATACGCAGTATTTT. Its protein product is CATETFGRKEGTDTQYF.

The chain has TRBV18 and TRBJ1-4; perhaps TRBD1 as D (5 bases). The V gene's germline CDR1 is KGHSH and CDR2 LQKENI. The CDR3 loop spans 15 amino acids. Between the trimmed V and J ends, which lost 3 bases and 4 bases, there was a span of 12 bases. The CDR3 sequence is CASSPRDGSNEKLFF. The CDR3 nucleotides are TGTGCCAGCTCACCCCGGGACGGGAGTAATGAAAAACTGTTTTTT.

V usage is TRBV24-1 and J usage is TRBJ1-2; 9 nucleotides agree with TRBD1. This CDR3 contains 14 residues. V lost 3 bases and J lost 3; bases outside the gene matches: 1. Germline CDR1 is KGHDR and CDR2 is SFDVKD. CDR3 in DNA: TGTGCCACCAGTGATACAGGGGGCGACTATGGCTACACCTTC. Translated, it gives CATSDTGGDYGYTF.

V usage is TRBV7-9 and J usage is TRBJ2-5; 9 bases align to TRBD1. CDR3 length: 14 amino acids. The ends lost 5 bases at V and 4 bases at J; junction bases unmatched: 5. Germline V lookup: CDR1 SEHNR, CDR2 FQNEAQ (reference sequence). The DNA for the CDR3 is TGTGCCAGCAGCGTGACAGGGGGTGGAGAGACCCAGTACTTC. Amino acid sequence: CASSVTGGGETQYF.

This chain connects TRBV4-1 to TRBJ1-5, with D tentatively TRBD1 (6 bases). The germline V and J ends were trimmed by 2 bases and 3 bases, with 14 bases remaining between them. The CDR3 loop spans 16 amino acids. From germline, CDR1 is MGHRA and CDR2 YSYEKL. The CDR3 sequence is CASSQSPDSTNQPQHF. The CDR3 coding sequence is TGCGCCAGCAGCCAATCCCCGGACAGTACCAATCAGCCCCAGCATTTT.

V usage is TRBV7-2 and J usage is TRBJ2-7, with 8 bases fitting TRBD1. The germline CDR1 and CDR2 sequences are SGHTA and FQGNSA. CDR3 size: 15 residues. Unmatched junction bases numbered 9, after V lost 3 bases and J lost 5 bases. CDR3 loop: CASSFFTGGIHEQYF. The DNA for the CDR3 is TGTGCCAGCAGCTTTTTCACAGGGGGGATCCACGAGCAGTACTTC. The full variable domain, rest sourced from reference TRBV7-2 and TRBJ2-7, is GAGVSQSPSNKVTEKGKDVELRCDPISGHTALYWYRQSLGQGLEFLIYFQGNSAPDKSGLPSDRFSAERTGGSVSTLTIQRTQQEDSAVYLCASSFFTGGIHEQYFGPGTRLTVT.

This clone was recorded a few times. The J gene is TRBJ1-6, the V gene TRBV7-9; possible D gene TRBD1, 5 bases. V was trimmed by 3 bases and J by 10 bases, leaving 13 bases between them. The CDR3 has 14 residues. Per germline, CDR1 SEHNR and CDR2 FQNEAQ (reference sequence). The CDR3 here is CASSFSGYTSPLHF. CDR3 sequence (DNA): TGTGCCAGCAGCTTTTCAGGGTATACGTCACCCCTCCACTTT.

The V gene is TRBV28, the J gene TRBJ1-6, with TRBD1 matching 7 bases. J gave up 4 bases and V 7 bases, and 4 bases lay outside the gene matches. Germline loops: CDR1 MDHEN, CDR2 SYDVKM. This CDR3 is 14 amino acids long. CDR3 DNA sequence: TGTGCCAGCAATGAGGACAGGTATAATTCACCCCTCCACTTT. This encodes CASNEDRYNSPLHF.

The CDR3 region has the DNA TGTGCCAGCAGGTCCGGGACAGGGGCTGGAAACACCATATATTTT. Its protein product is CASRSGTGAGNTIYF. This chain connects TRBV6-5 to TRBJ1-3, with 10 bases that match TRBD1. The V gene end was trimmed by 6 bases and the J gene end by 2 bases; junction bases not matched to a gene: 4. The CDR3 loop spans 15 amino acids. Per germline, CDR1 MNHEY and CDR2 SVGAGI.

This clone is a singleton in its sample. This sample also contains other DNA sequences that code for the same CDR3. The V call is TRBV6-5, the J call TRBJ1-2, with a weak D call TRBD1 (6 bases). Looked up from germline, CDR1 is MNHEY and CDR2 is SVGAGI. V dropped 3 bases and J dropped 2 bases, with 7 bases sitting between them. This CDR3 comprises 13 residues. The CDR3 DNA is TGTGCCAGCAGTTATCAGGGGAACTATGGCTACACCTTC. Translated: CASSYQGNYGYTF.

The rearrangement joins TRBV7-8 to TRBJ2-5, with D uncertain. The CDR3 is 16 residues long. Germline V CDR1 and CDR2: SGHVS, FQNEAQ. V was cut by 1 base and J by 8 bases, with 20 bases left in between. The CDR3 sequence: CASSLGSMRLQGTQYF. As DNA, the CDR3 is TGTGCCAGCAGCTTAGGAAGCATGAGACTCCAAGGAACCCAGTACTTC.

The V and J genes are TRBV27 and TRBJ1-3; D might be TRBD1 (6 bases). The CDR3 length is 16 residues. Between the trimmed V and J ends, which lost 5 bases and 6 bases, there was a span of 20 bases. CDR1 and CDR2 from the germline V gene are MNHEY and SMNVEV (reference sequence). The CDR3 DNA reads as TGTGCCAGCAGTATCCGAGGGGGGGCGCGTGAAAACACCATATATTTT. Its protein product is CASSIRGGARENTIYF.

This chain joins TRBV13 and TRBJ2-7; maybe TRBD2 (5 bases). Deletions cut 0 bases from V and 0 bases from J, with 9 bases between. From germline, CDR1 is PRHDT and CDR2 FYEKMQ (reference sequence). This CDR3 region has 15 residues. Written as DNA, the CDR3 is TGTGCCAGCAGCTTAGGGACGGGGAGCTCCTACGAGCAGTACTTC. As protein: CASSLGTGSSYEQYF.